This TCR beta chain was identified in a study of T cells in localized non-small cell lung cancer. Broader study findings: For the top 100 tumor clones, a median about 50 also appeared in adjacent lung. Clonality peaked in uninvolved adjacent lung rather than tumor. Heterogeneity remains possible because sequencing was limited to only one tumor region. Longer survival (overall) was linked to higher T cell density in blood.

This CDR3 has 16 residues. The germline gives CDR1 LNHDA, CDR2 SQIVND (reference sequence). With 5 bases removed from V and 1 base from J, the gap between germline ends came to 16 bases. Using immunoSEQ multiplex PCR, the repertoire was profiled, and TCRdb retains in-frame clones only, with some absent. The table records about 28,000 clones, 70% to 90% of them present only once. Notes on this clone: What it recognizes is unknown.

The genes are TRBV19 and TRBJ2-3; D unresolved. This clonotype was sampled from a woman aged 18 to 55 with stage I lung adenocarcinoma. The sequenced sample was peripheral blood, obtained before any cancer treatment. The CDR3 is CASSLSGRWGTDTQYF. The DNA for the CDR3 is TGTGCCAGTAGTCTCTCTGGACGGTGGGGCACAGATACGCAGTATTTT.